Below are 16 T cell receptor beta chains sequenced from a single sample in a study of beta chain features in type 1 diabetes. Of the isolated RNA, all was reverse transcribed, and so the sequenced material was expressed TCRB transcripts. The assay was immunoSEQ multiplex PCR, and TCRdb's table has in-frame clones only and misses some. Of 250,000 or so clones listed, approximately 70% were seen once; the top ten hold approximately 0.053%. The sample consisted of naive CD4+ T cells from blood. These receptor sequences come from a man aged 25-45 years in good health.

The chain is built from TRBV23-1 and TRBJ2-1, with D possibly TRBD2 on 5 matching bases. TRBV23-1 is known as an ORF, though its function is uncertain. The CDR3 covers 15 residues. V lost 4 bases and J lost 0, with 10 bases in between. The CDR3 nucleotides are TGCGCCAGCAGTCGTGAGGGATGCTCCTACAATGAGCAGTTCTTC. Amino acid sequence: CASSREGCSYNEQFF.

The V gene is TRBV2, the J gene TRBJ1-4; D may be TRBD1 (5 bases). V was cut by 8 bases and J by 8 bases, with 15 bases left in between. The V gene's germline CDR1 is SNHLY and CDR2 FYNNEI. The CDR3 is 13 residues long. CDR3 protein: CASQGLPNEKLFF. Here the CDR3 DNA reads TGTGCCAGCCAGGGACTTCCGAACGAAAAACTGTTTTTT.

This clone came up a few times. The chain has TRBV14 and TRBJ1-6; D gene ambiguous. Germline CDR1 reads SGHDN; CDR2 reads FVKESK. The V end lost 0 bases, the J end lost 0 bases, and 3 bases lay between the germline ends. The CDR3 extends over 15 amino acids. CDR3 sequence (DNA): TGTGCCAGCAGCCAAGACAGCTCCTATAATTCACCCCTCCACTTT. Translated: CASSQDSSYNSPLHF.

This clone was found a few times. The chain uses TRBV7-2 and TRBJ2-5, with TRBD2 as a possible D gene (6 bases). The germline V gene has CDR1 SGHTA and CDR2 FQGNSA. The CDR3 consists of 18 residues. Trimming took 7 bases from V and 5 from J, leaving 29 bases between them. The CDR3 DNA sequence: TGTGCCAGCACCACTATTGCTGTCCGGATCACTGGGGGGGAGACCCAGTACTTC. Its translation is CASTTIAVRITGGETQYF. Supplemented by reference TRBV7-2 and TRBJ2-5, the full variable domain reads GAGVSQSPSNKVTEKGKDVELRCDPISGHTALYWYRQSLGQGLEFLIYFQGNSAPDKSGLPSDRFSAERTGGSVSTLTIQRTQQEDSAVYLCASTTIAVRITGGETQYFGPGTRLLVL.

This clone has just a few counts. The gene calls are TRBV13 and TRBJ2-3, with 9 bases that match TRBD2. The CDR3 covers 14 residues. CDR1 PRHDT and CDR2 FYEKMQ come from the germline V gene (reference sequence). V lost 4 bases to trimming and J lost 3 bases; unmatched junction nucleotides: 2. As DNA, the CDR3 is TGTGCCAGCAGCTCTAGCGGGGAAACAGATACGCAGTATTTT. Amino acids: CASSSSGETDTQYF.

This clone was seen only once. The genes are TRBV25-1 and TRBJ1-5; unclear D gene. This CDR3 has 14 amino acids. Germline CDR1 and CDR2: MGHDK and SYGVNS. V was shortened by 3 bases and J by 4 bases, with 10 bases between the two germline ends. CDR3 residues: CASSDIEGNQPQHF. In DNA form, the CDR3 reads TGTGCCAGCAGTGATATTGAGGGTAATCAGCCCCAGCATTTT.

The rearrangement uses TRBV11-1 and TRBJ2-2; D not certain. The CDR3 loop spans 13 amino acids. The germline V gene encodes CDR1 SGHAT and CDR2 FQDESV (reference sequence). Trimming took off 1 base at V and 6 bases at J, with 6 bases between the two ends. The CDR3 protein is CASSLDPSGELFF. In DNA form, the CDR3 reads TGTGCCAGCAGCTTAGATCCGTCCGGGGAGCTGTTTTTT.

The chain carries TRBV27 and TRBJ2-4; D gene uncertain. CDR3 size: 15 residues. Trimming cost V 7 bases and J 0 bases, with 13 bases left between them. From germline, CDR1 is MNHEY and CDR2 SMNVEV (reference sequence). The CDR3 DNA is TGTGCCAGCAATCTTTATGGCATAGCCAAAAACATTCAGTACTTC. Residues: CASNLYGIAKNIQYF.

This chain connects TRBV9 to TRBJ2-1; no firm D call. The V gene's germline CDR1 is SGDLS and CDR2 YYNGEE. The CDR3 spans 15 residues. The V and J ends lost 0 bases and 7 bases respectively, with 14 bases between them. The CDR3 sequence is CASSVVGRLSNEQFF. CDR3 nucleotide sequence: TGTGCCAGCAGCGTAGTGGGCAGATTATCGAATGAGCAGTTCTTC.

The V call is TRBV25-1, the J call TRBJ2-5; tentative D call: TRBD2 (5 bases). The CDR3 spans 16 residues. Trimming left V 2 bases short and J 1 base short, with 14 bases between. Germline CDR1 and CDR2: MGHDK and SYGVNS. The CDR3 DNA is TGTGCCAGCAGTGAAAGAGGTTTGGGAGTCCAAGAGACCCAGTACTTC. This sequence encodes CASSERGLGVQETQYF.

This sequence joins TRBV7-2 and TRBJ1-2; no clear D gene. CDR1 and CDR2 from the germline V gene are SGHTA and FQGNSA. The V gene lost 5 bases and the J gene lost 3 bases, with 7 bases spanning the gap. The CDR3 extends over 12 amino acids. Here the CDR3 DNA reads TGTGCCAGCAGCGTTAGGGACTATGGCTACACCTTC. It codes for CASSVRDYGYTF.

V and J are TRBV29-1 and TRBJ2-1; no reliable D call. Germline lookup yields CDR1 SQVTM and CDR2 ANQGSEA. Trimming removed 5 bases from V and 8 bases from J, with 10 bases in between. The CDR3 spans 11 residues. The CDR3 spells CSVFGRDEQFF. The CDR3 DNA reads TGCAGCGTTTTTGGTCGGGATGAGCAGTTCTTC.

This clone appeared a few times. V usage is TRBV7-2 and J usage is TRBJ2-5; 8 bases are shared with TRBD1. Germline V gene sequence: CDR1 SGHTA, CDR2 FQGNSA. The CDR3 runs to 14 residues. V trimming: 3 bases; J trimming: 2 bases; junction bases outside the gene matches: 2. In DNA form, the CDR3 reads TGTGCCAGCAGCTTCGACAGGGGACAAGAGACCCAGTACTTC. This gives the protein CASSFDRGQETQYF. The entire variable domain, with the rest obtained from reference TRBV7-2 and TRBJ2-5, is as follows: GAGVSQSPSNKVTEKGKDVELRCDPISGHTALYWYRQSLGQGLEFLIYFQGNSAPDKSGLPSDRFSAERTGGSVSTLTIQRTQQEDSAVYLCASSFDRGQETQYFGPGTRLLVL.

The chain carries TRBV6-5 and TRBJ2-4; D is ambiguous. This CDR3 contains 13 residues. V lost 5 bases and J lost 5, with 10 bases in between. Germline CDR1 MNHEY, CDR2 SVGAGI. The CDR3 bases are TGTGCCAGCAGTCAATCAGGTCAAAACATTCAGTACTTC. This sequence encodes CASSQSGQNIQYF.

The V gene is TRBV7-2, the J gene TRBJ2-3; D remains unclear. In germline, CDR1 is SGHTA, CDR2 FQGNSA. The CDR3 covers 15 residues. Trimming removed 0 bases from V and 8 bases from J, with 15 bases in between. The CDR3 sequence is CASSLAEAPRTTQYF. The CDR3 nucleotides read TGTGCCAGCAGCTTAGCGGAAGCACCCCGAACTACGCAGTATTTT.

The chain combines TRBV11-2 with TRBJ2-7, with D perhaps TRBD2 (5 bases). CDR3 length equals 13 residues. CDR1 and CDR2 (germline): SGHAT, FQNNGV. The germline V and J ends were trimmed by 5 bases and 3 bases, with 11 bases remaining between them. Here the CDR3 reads CASSLRTVYEQYF. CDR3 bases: TGTGCCAGCAGCCTCAGGACTGTCTACGAGCAGTACTTC.